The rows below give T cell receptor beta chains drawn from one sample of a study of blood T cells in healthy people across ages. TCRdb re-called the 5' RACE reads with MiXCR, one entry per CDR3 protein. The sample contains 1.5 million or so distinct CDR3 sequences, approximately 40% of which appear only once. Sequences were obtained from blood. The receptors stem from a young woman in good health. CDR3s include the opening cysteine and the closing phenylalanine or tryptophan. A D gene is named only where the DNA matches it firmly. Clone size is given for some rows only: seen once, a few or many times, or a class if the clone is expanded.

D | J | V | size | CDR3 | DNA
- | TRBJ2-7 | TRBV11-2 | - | CASSLAPQSGPSDEQYF | TGTGCCAGCAGCTTAGCCCCCCAAAGCGGCCCCTCCGACGAGCAGTACTTC
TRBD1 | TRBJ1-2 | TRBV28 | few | CASSLGTGGPYYGYTF | TGTGCCAGCAGTCTAGGTACAGGGGGCCCCTACTATGGCTACACCTTC
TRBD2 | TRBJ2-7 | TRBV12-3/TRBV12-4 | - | CASSLGLGSGEQYF | TGTGCTAGCAGTTTGGGACTAGGGTCAGGCGAGCAGTACTTC
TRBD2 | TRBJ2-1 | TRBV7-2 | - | CASSRTKAGETQFF | TGTGCCAGCAGCAGGACGAAAGCGGGAGAGACCCAGTTCTTC
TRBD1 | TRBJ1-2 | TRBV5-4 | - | CASSVTGTDYGYTF | TGTGCCAGCAGCGTCACCGGGACAGACTATGGCTACACCTTC
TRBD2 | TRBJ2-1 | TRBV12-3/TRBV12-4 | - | CASSHKRLAAFSSEQFF | TGTGCCAGCAGCCACAAAAGACTAGCGGCATTTTCCTCCGAGCAGTTCTTC
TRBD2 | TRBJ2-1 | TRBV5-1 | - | CASRNSGGYNERFF | TGCGCCAGCAGGAATAGCGGGGGATACAATGAGCGGTTCTTC
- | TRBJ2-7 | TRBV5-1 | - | CASSLRGAEDEQYF | TGCGCCAGCAGCCTGCGGGGCGCAGAGGACGAGCAGTACTTC
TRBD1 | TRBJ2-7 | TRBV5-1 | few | CASSLTGDLSYEQYF | TGCGCCAGCAGCTTAACAGGGGATCTTTCCTACGAGCAGTACTTC
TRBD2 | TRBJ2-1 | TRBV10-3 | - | CAIAAGTSSSHSYNEQFF | TGTGCCATAGCAGCCGGGACTAGCTCGTCTCACTCCTACAATGAGCAGTTCTTC
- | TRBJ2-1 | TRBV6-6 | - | CASSPWGEVGNEQFF | TGTGCCAGCTCCCCTTGGGGGGAAGTGGGGAATGAGCAGTTCTTC
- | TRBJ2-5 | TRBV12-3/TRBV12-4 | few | CASSPQALTATQYF | TGTGCCAGCAGTCCACAGGCCTTAACCGCTACCCAGTACTTC
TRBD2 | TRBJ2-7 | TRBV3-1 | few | CASSQDTSAEQYF | TGTGCCAGCAGCCAAGATACTAGCGCCGAGCAGTACTTC
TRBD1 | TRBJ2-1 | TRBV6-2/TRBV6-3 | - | CASSYSIGTGGAGVNGEQFF | TGTGCCAGCAGTTACTCGATCGGGACAGGGGGCGCAGGTGTTAATGGAGAGCAGTTCTTC
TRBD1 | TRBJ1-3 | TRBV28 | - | CASSGTGGTGNTIYF | TGTGCCAGCAGTGGGACAGGGGGAACGGGAAACACCATATATTTT
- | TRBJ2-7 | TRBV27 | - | CAASRGGSYEQYF | TGTGCCGCCTCCCGGGGCGGATCCTACGAGCAGTACTTC
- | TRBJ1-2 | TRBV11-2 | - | CASSLHREAGYTF | TGTGCCAGCAGCTTACACAGGGAGGCTGGCTACACCTTC
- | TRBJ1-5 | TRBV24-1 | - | CATSEDGIRSQHF | TGTGCCACCAGTGAGGACGGAATCAGGTCCCAGCATTTT
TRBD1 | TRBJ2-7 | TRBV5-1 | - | CASSSGTGLNEQYF | TGCGCCAGCAGCTCCGGGACAGGGTTAAACGAGCAGTACTTC
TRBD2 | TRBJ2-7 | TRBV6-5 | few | CASSYGLAGDHTYEQYF | TGTGCCAGCAGTTACGGTCTAGCGGGAGACCATACTTACGAGCAGTACTTC
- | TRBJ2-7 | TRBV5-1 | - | CASSFPRSLSYNEQYF | TGCGCCAGCAGCTTCCCCAGAAGTCTGTCCTACAATGAGCAGTACTTC
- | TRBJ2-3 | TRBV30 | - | CAWSSQYTDTQYF | TGTGCCTGGAGTTCCCAGTACACAGATACGCAGTATTTT
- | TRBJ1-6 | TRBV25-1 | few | CASSEYLSSPSSLHF | TGTGCCAGCAGTGAATATTTATCGTCGCCTTCATCCCTCCACTTT
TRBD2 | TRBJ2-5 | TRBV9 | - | CASSVAGGMREQYF | TGTGCCAGCAGCGTAGCGGGAGGGATGAGGGAGCAGTACTTC
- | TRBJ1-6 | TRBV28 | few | CASTPVGPRRTSSYNSPLHF | TGTGCCAGCACCCCCGTGGGACCTCGGCGAACCAGCTCCTATAATTCACCCCTCCACTTT
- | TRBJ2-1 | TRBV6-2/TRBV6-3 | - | CASNSPRAYNEQFF | TGTGCCAGCAACTCCCCCCGGGCCTACAATGAGCAGTTCTTC
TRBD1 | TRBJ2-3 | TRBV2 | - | CASSGQGATDTQYF | TGTGCCAGCAGTGGACAGGGGGCCACAGATACGCAGTATTTT
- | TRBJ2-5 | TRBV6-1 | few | CASSDWQGETQYF | TGTGCCAGCAGTGATTGGCAGGGGGAGACCCAGTACTTC
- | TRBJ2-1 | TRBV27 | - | CASSITPGGYEQFF | TGTGCCAGCAGTATAACTCCGGGGGGCTACGAGCAGTTCTTC
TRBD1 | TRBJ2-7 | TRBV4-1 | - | CASTQPGQRYEQYF | TGCGCCAGCACCCAGCCGGGACAGCGCTACGAGCAGTACTTC
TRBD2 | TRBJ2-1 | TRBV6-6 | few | CASSPSTGLAGVNEQFF | TGTGCCAGCAGCCCCTCAACCGGGCTAGCGGGAGTCAATGAGCAGTTCTTC
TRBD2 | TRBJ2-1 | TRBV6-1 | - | CASSASGGTGEQFF | TGTGCCAGCAGTGCTAGCGGGGGCACGGGTGAGCAGTTCTTC
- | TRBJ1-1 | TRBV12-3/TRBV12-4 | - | CASSTQQGNTEAFF | TGTGCCAGCAGCACACAGCAGGGGAACACTGAAGCTTTCTTT
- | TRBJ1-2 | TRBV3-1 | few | CASSQGVVDGYTF | TGTGCCAGCAGCCAAGGGGTCGTCGATGGCTACACCTTC
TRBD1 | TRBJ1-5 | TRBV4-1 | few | CASSYGQAENQPQHF | TGCGCCAGCAGCTACGGACAGGCGGAAAATCAGCCCCAGCATTTT
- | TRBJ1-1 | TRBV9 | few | CASSVKQGEDTEAFF | TGTGCCAGCAGCGTAAAACAGGGCGAAGACACTGAAGCTTTCTTT
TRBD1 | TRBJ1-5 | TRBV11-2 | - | CASSDQGANQPQHF | TGTGCCAGCAGCGATCAGGGGGCCAATCAGCCCCAGCATTTT
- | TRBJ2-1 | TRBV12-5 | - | CASGPPGSYNEQFF | TGTGCTAGTGGCCCACCCGGGTCTTACAATGAGCAGTTCTTC
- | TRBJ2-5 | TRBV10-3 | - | CAIAFEQETQYF | TGTGCCATAGCATTTGAACAAGAGACCCAGTACTTC
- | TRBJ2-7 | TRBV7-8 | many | CASSLGLTSYEQYF | TGTGCCAGCAGCTTGGGACTGACATCCTACGAGCAGTACTTC
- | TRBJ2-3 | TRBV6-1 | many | CASREYTDTQYF | TGTGCCAGCAGGGAATACACAGATACGCAGTATTTT
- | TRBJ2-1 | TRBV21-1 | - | CARRYGCPHNEQFF | -
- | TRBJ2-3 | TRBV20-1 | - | CSARDRRGGTDTQYF | TGCAGTGCTAGAGATCGCAGGGGGGGCACAGATACGCAGTATTTT
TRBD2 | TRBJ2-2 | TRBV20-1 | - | CSAGGGASTGELFF | TGCAGTGCCGGGGGGGGTGCGAGCACCGGGGAGCTGTTTTTT
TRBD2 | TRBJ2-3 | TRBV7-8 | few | CASSHRRTSGRTDTQYF | TGTGCCAGCAGCCACCGCAGGACTAGCGGGAGGACAGATACGCAGTATTTT
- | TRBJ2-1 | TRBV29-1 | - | CSAVGSQSSYNEQFF | TGCAGCGCCGTAGGTAGCCAGAGCTCCTACAATGAGCAGTTCTTC
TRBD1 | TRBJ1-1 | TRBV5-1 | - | CASSGQTGGNTEAFF | TGCGCCAGCAGCGGACAGACAGGGGGCAACACTGAAGCTTTCTTT
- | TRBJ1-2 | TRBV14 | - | CVSSQEGQLYGYTF | TGTGTCAGCAGCCAAGAAGGGCAGCTCTATGGCTACACCTTC
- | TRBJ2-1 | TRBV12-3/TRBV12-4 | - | CASSNLGHNEQFF | TGTGCCAGCAGTAACTTGGGTCATAATGAGCAGTTCTTC
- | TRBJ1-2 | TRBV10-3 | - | CAISEFEGNGYTF | TGTGCCATCAGTGAGTTTGAGGGGAATGGCTACACCTTC
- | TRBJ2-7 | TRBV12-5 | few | CASGNGANSDEQYF | TGTGCTAGTGGAAATGGGGCTAACTCCGACGAGCAGTACTTC
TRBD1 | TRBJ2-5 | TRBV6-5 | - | CASSWGQGEIYRQYF | TGTGCCAGCAGTTGGGGACAGGGGGAGATTTACAGGCAGTACTTC
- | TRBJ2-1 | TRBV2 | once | CASSRRERDIEGNEQFF | TGTGCCAGCAGCCGGAGAGAGCGGGACATAGAAGGCAATGAGCAGTTCTTC
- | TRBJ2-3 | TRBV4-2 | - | CTSRLSPSTDTQYF | TGTACCAGCAGGCTATCTCCTAGCACAGATACGCAGTATTTT
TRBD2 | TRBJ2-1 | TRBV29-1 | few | CSVPDQRDSHNEQFF | TGCAGCGTTCCAGACCAGCGGGATTCCCACAATGAGCAGTTCTTC
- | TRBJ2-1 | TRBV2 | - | CASSDGGTYNEQFF | TGTGCCAGCAGTGATGGGGGAACCTACAATGAGCAGTTCTTC
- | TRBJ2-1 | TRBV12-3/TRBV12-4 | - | CASTINQATYNEQFF | TGTGCCAGCACTATAAATCAGGCGACCTACAATGAGCAGTTCTTC
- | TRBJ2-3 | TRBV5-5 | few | CASSPRPETDTQYF | TGTGCCAGCAGCCCCAGGCCCGAGACAGATACGCAGTATTTT
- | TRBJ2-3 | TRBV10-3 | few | CAISESNLDTDTQYF | TGTGCCATCAGTGAGTCCAACCTCGACACAGATACGCAGTATTTT